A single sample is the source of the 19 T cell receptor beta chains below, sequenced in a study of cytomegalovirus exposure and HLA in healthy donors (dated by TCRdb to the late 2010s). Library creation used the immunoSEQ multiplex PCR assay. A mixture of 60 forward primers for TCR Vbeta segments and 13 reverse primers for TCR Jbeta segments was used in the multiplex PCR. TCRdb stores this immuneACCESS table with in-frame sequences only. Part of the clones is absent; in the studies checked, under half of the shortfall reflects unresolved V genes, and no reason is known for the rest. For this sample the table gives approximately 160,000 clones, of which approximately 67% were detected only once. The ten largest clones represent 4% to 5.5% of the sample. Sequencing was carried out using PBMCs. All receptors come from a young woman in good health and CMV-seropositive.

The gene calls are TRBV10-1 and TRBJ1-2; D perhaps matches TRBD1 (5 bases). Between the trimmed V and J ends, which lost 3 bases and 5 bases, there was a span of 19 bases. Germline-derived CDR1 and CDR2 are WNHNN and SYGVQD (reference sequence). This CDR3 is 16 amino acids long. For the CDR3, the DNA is TGCGCCAGCAGTGAAGGGAAAGGGGAGGTATGGTATGGCTACACCTTC. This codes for CASSEGKGEVWYGYTF.

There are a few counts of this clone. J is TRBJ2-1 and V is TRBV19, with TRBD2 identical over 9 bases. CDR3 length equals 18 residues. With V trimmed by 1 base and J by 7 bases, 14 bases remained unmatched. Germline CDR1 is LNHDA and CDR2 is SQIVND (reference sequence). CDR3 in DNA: TGTGCCAGTAGTATAGCAACCCGAAAGGCGGGAGGGAGAAATGAGCAGTTCTTC. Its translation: CASSIATRKAGGRNEQFF.

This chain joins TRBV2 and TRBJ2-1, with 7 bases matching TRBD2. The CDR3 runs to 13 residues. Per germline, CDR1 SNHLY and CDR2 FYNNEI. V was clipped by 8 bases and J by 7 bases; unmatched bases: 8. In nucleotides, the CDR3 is TGTGCCAGCGGCTGGGAGGGAATGAATGAGCAGTTCTTC. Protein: CASGWEGMNEQFF.

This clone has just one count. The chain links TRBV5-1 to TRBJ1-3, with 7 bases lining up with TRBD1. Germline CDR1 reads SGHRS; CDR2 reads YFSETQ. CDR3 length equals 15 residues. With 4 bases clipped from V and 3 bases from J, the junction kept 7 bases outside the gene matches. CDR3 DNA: TGCGCCAGCAGCCAACTGACAGGGAATGGAAACACCATATATTTT. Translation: CASSQLTGNGNTIYF.

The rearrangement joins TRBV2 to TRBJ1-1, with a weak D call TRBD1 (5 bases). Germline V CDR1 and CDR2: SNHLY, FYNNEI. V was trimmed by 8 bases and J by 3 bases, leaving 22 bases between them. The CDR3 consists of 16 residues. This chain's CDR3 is CASDRGLAMEDTEAFF. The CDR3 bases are TGTGCCAGCGATCGGGGGTTAGCAATGGAAGACACTGAAGCTTTCTTT.

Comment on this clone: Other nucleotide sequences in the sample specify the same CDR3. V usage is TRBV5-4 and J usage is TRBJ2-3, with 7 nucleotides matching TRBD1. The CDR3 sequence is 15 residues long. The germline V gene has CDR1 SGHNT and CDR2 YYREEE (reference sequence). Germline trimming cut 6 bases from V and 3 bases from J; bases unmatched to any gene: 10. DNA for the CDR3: TGTGCCAGCACGCTAAGTCGGACAGGTACAGATACGCAGTATTTT. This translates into CASTLSRTGTDTQYF.

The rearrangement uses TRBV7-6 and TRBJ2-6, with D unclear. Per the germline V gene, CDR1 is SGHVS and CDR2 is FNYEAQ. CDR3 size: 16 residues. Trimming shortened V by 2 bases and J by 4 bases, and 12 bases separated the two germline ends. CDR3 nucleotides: TGTGCCAGCAGCTTATGTCGGGTAAGCGGGGCCAACGTCCTGACTTTC. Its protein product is CASSLCRVSGANVLTF. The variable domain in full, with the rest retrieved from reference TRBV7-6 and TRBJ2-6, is GAGVSQSPRYKVTKRGQDVALRCDPISGHVSLYWYRQALGQGPEFLTYFNYEAQQDKSGLPNDRFSAERPEGSISTLTIQRTEQRDSAMYRCASSLCRVSGANVLTFGAGSRLTVL.

The CDR3 sequence is CASSLRREAGETQYF. The CDR3, as DNA: TGTGCCAGCAGCTTACGGCGGGAGGCAGGGGAGACCCAGTACTTC. The chain joins TRBV11-3 to TRBJ2-5, with 8 positions matching TRBD2. The CDR3 is 15 residues long. J lost 5 bases, V lost 2 bases, and 7 bases had no gene match. From germline, CDR1 is SGHNT and CDR2 YENEEA. Full variable domain (outside the CDR3, taken from reference TRBV11-3 and TRBJ2-5): EAGVVQSPRYKIIEKKQPVAFWCNPISGHNTLYWYLQNLGQGPELLIRYENEEAVDDSQLPKDRFSAERLKGVDSTLKIQPAELGDSAVYLCASSLRREAGETQYFGPGTRLLVL.

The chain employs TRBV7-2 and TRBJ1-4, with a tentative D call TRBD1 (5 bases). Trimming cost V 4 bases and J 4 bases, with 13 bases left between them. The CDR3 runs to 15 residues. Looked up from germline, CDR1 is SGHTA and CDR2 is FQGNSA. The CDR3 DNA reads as TGTGCCAGCAGCTCCCCCGGGACTGGTAATGAAAAACTGTTTTTT. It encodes CASSSPGTGNEKLFF. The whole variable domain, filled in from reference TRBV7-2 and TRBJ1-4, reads GAGVSQSPSNKVTEKGKDVELRCDPISGHTALYWYRQSLGQGLEFLIYFQGNSAPDKSGLPSDRFSAERTGGSVSTLTIQRTQQEDSAVYLCASSSPGTGNEKLFFGSGTQLSVL.

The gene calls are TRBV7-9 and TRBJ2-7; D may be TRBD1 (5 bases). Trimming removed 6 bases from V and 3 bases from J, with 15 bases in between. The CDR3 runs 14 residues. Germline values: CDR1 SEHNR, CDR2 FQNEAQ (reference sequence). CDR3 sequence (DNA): TGTGCCAGCAGTTTTACAGGAGACCGCTACGAGCAGTACTTC. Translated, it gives CASSFTGDRYEQYF.

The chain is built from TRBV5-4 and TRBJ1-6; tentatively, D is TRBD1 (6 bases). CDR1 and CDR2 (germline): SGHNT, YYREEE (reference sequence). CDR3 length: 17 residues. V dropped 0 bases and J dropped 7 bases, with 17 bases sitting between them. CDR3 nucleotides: TGTGCCAGCAGCTTGGCCGGTTGGGGGCTTGGGAATTCACCCCTCCACTTT. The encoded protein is CASSLAGWGLGNSPLHF.

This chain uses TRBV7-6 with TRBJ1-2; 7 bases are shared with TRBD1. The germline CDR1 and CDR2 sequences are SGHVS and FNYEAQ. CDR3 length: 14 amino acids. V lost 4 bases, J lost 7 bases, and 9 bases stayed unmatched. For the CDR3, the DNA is TGTGCCAGCAGCTCAAGACAGGGACTGAGTGGCTACACCTTC. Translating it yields CASSSRQGLSGYTF. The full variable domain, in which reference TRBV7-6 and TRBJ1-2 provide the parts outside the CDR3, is GAGVSQSPRYKVTKRGQDVALRCDPISGHVSLYWYRQALGQGPEFLTYFNYEAQQDKSGLPNDRFSAERPEGSISTLTIQRTEQRDSAMYRCASSSRQGLSGYTFGSGTRLTVV.

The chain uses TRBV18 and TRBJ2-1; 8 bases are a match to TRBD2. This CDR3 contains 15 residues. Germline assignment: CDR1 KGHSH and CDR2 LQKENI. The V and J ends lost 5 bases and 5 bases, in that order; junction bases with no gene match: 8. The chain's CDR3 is CASSTVAGGNNEQFF. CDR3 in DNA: TGTGCCAGCTCAACGGTGGCGGGGGGAAACAATGAGCAGTTCTTC.

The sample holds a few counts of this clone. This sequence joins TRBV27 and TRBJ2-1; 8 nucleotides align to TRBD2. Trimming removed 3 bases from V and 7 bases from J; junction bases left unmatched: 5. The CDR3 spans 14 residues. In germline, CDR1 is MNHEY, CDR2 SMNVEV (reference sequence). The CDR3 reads CASSFPGLANEQFF. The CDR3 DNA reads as TGTGCCAGCAGTTTTCCCGGACTAGCAAATGAGCAGTTCTTC.

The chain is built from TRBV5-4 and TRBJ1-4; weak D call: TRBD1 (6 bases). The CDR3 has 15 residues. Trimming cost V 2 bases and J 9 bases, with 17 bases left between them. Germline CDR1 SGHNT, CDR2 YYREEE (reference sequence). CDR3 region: CASSFTSQGPKKLFF. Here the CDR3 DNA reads TGTGCCAGCAGCTTTACGTCACAGGGACCAAAAAAACTGTTTTTT.

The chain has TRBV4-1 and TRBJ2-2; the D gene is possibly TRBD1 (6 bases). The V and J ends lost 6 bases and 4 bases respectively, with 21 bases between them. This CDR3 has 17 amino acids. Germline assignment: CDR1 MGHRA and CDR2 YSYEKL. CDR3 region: CASSPPWAMGATGELFF. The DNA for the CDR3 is TGCGCCAGCAGTCCCCCTTGGGCGATGGGGGCCACCGGGGAGCTGTTTTTT.

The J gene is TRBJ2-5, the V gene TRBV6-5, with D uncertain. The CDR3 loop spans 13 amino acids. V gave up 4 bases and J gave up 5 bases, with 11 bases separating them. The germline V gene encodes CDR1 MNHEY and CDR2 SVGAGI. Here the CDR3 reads CASSFDFGETQYF. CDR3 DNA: TGTGCCAGCAGTTTCGACTTTGGCGAGACCCAGTACTTC.

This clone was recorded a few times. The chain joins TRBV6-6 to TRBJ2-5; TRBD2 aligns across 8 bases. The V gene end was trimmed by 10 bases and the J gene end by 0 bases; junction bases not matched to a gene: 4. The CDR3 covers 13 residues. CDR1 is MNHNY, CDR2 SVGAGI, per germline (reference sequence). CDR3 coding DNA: TGTGCCACGGGGGGGTTGAACCAAGAGACCCAGTACTTC. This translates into CATGGLNQETQYF.

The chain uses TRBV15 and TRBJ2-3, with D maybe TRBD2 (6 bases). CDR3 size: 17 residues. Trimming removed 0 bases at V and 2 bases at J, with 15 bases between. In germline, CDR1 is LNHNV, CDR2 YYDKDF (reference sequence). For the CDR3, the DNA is TGTGCCACCAGCAGAGACACTAGCCGACGATCCACAGATACGCAGTATTTT. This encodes CATSRDTSRRSTDTQYF.